This T cell receptor beta chain was sequenced during a study of OX40 agonist ivuxolimab in advanced cancers. Overall study results and limits: In the 0.1-3.0 mg/kg groups, partial responders showed among the lowest expansion.

As concerns this clone: Its antigen is not identified.

Trimming removed 3 bases from V and 8 bases from J; junction bases left unmatched: 3. Germline-derived CDR1 and CDR2 are LNHDA and SQIVND (reference sequence). The CDR3 totals 13 residues. Libraries were prepared by immunoSEQ multiplex PCR; TCRdb keeps only in-frame clonotypes and omits some of them. The table shows about 82,000 clones, with roughly 85% occurring only once. The J gene is TRBJ1-2, the V gene TRBV19; 10 bases align to TRBD1. Sequenced here: CD4+ or CD8+ T cells sorted from blood, sampled in a trial of the OX40 agonist ivuxolimab. The receptor comes from an adult with an advanced solid tumor such as melanoma, head and neck, liver or kidney cancer. The CDR3 reads CASSIPTGGGYTF. The CDR3 nucleotides read TGTGCCAGTAGTATCCCGACAGGGGGCGGCTACACCTTC.